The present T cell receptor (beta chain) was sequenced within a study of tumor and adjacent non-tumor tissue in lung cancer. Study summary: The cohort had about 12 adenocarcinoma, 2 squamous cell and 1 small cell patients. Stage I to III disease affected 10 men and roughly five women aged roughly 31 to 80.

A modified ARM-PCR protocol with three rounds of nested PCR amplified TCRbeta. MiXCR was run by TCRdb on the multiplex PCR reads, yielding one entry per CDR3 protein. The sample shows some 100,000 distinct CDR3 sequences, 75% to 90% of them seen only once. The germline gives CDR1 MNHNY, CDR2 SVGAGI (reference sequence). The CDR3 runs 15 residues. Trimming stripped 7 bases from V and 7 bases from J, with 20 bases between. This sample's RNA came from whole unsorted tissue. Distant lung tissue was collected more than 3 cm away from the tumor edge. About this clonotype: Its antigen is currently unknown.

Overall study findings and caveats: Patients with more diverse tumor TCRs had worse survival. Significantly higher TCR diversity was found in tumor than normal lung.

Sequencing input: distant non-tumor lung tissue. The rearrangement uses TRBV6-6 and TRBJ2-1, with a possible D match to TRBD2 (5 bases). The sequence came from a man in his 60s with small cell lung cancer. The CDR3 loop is CASTGVASLGNEQFF. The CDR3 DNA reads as TGTGCCAGCACTGGAGTAGCGAGCTTAGGGAATGAGCAGTTCTTC.